This is a list of T cell receptor beta chains from one sample in a study of early T cells in non-severe SARS-CoV-2 infection. TCRdb redid the calling of the 5' RACE reads with MiXCR, one entry per CDR3 protein. This table has 70,000 to 85,000 distinct CDR3 sequences, 10% to 15% appearing once. Sample: whole blood, taken at baseline. The receptors were gathered from an adult who was a healthcare worker with PCR-confirmed SARS-CoV-2 infection or an uninfected control (not recorded which). The donor label of this sample is uncertain. The CDR3 runs from the conserved cysteine through the conserved F or W. The D gene is left open where the match is weak. Clone size is not always given. Where it is, it says once, few, many or a class for expanded clones.

j_gene | abundance | v_gene | d_gene | CDR3aa | CDR3nt
TRBJ2-3 | . | TRBV20-1 | . | CSASGRQADTQYF | TGCAGTGCCTCGGGTAGGCAGGCAGATACGCAGTATTTT
TRBJ1-1 | many | TRBV6-1 | TRBD1 | CASSEPGQGVTEAFF | TGTGCCAGCAGTGAACCAGGACAGGGAGTAACTGAAGCTTTCTTT
TRBJ2-1 | . | TRBV27 | . | CASSLSSGSEQFF | TGTGCCAGCAGTTTATCGTCAGGGTCTGAGCAGTTCTTC
TRBJ2-1 | . | TRBV18 | TRBD2 | CASSPPGTSSYNEQFF | TGTGCCAGCTCACCTCCCGGGACTAGCTCCTACAATGAGCAGTTCTTC
TRBJ1-1 | . | TRBV6-5 | . | CASSYGGANTEAFF | TGTGCCAGCAGTTACGGGGGGGCAAACACTGAAGCTTTCTTT
TRBJ2-3 | many | TRBV4-1 | . | CASSHPQGLSTDTQYF | TGCGCCAGCAGCCATCCACAGGGCCTCAGCACAGATACGCAGTATTTT
TRBJ2-7 | . | TRBV20-1 | . | CSARVRARSYEQYF | TGCAGTGCTAGAGTGCGGGCCCGGTCGTACGAGCAGTACTTC
TRBJ1-1 | . | TRBV4-2 | . | CASSRGWANTEAFF | TGTGCCAGCAGCCGCGGATGGGCGAACACTGAAGCTTTCTTT
TRBJ2-7 | many | TRBV7-6 | . | CASSRDITYEQYF | TGTGCCAGCAGCAGGGATATCACCTACGAGCAGTACTTC
TRBJ1-6 | many | TRBV6-6 | . | CASSQQDNSPLHF | TGTGCCAGCAGCCAACAAGATAATTCACCCCTCCACTTT
TRBJ2-3 | . | TRBV15 | . | CATSRDRGTQYF | TGTGCCACCAGCAGAGACCGGGGTACGCAGTATTTT
TRBJ2-7 | many | TRBV7-2 | . | CASSLDSATYEQYF | TGTGCCAGCAGCTTAGATTCGGCGACTTACGAGCAGTACTTC
TRBJ1-4 | many | TRBV14 | . | CASSQVGKSRREKLFF | TGTGCCAGCAGCCAAGTCGGGAAAAGTCGTCGCGAAAAACTGTTTTTT
TRBJ2-3 | . | TRBV29-1 | TRBD1 | CSAPGTGQDTQYF | TGCAGCGCCCCAGGGACAGGGCAGGATACGCAGTATTTT
TRBJ2-4 | few | TRBV5-6 | TRBD1 | CVSSLVGTVNPQYF | TGTGTCAGCAGCTTGGTTGGGACAGTGAACCCTCAGTACTTC